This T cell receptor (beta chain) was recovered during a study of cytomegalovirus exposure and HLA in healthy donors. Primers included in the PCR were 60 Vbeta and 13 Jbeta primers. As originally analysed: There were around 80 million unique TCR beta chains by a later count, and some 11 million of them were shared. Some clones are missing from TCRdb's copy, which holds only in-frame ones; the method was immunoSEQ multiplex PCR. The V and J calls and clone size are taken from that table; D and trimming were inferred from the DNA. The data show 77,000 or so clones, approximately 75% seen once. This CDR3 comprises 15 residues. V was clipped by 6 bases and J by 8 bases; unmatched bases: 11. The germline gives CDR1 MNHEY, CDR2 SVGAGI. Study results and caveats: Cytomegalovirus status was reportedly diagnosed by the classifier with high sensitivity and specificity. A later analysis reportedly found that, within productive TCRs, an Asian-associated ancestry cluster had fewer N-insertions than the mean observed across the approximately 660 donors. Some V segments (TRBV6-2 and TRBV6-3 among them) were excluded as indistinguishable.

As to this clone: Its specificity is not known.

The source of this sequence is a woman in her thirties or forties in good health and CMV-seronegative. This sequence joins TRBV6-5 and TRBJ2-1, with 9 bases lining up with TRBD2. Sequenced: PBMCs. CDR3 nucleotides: TGTGCCAGCAGCCCCCCGCTAGCGGGGATAGATGAGCAGTTCTTC. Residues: CASSPPLAGIDEQFF.